This T cell receptor (beta chain) is drawn from a study of cytomegalovirus exposure and HLA in healthy donors. Regarding the study as a whole: A later analysis linked a missense DCLRE1C variant to TCR beta V- and J-gene trimming.

Samples came from healthy bone marrow donors. The PCR used 60 Vbeta and 13 Jbeta primers. Here immunoSEQ multiplex PCR was the method, and the copy in TCRdb shows in-frame clones only, minus some. The table has hundreds of thousands of clones, 60% to 80% seen once. This CDR3 is 14 amino acids long. The germline V gene encodes CDR1 SGHAT and CDR2 FQNNGV. The V segment lost 1 base and the J segment 4 bases; nucleotides outside the gene matches: 3. Turning to this clone: Its antigen is currently unknown.

The source material was PBMCs. This sequence joins TRBV11-2 and TRBJ1-2, with 7 bases that match TRBD1. The sequence was obtained from a male donor in good health and CMV-seronegative. Written as DNA, the CDR3 is TGTGCCAGCAGCTTAGGGGCAGGGGGCTATGGCTACACCTTC. Its protein product is CASSLGAGGYGYTF.